These 18 T cell receptor beta chains originate from one sample sequenced in a study of CD8 T cells in Susac syndrome. RNA totalling about 0.45 to 1 ug underwent reverse transcription with random hexamers. TCRdb passed the immunoSEQ multiplex PCR reads through MiXCR, listing each CDR3 protein once. The table includes around 300,000 distinct CDR3 sequences, roughly 85% detected once. The sequenced sample was CD8+ T cells from PBMCs. The receptors were sampled from a human donor with multiple sclerosis.

The chain employs TRBV7-9 and TRBJ2-7, with D possibly TRBD1 on 6 matching bases. With 6 bases removed from V and 6 bases from J, the gap between germline ends came to 24 bases. CDR1 and CDR2 (germline): SEHNR, FQNEAQ (reference sequence). The CDR3 covers 16 residues. The CDR3 spells CASRYLPGHLSPEQYF. The CDR3 coding sequence is TGTGCCAGCAGGTACTTACCGGGACACCTCTCTCCCGAGCAGTACTTC.

V gene TRBV15 combines with J gene TRBJ2-1, with TRBD1 as a possible D gene (5 bases). V was clipped by 1 base and J by 5 bases, with 9 bases between them. The CDR3 loop spans 14 amino acids. The germline gives CDR1 LNHNV, CDR2 YYDKDF (reference sequence). Written as DNA, the CDR3 is TGTGCCACCAGCAGAGTTAAGGACAACAATGAGCAGTTCTTC. Translated, it gives CATSRVKDNNEQFF.

This clonotype showed up just once. J is TRBJ1-1 and V is TRBV12-3 or TRBV12-4; TRBD1 might be the D (5 bases). This CDR3 is 15 amino acids long. Deletions cut 3 bases from V and 4 bases from J, with 15 bases between. This chain's CDR3 is CASSLDIRARTEAFF. Here the CDR3 DNA reads TGTGCCAGCAGTTTGGACATCCGGGCCCGCACTGAAGCTTTCTTT.

The V and J genes are TRBV9 and TRBJ2-5; 7 nucleotides line up with TRBD1. This CDR3 contains 16 residues. Germline V lookup: CDR1 SGDLS, CDR2 YYNGEE. The V and J ends lost 4 bases and 5 bases, in that order; junction bases with no gene match: 14. CDR3 protein: CASSPGQQGLVETQYF. The DNA for the CDR3 is TGTGCCAGCAGCCCGGGACAGCAAGGCCTCGTCGAGACCCAGTACTTC.

This clonotype occurred a few times. The rearrangement uses TRBV20-1 and TRBJ2-7; D is possibly TRBD2 (6 bases). The germline V gene encodes CDR1 DFQATT and CDR2 SNEGSKA (reference sequence). The V and J ends lost 0 bases and 6 bases respectively, with 21 bases between them. This CDR3 has 16 residues. The CDR3 reads CSARDPRGGARGEQYF. The CDR3 DNA reads TGCAGTGCTAGAGATCCCCGGGGAGGAGCCCGGGGCGAGCAGTACTTC.

The chain uses TRBV24-1 and TRBJ1-5; a weak D match, TRBD1 (5 bases). Germline loops: CDR1 KGHDR, CDR2 SFDVKD. CDR3 length: 12 residues. The germline V and J ends were trimmed by 5 bases and 11 bases, with 12 bases remaining between them. DNA for the CDR3: TGTGCCACCAGTGGGACTGGGGCGGCCCAGCATTTT. Amino acids: CATSGTGAAQHF.

The chain joins TRBV25-1 to TRBJ2-7; D is possibly TRBD2 (5 bases). V lost 2 bases and J lost 5, with 10 bases in between. The germline gives CDR1 MGHDK, CDR2 SYGVNS. The CDR3 totals 13 residues. The CDR3 DNA follows: TGTGCCAGCAGTGAACCGGGAAACCACGAGCAGTACTTC. Protein sequence: CASSEPGNHEQYF.

V usage is TRBV6-5 and J usage is TRBJ1-1, with D unclear. The CDR3 spans 14 residues. The V end lost 2 bases, the J end lost 3 bases, and 10 bases lay between the germline ends. Germline lookup yields CDR1 MNHEY and CDR2 SVGAGI. The CDR3 reads CASSYMGGDTEAFF. CDR3 nucleotide sequence: TGTGCCAGCAGTTACATGGGTGGGGACACTGAAGCTTTCTTT.

The chain recombines TRBV12-3 or TRBV12-4 with TRBJ1-5; D might be TRBD1 (5 bases). With 5 bases removed from V and 6 bases from J, the gap between germline ends came to 17 bases. This CDR3 spans 15 amino acids. DNA for the CDR3: TGTGCCAGCAGTCCTCCCTTGGTGAGGGGTCAGCCCCAGCATTTT. It encodes CASSPPLVRGQPQHF.

The CDR3 region is CSARVGTGTAALETQYF. CDR3 nucleotides: TGCAGTGCTAGAGTTGGGACCGGGACAGCGGCTTTAGAGACCCAGTACTTC. The V and J genes are TRBV20-1 and TRBJ2-5, with 7 positions matching TRBD1. Germline loops: CDR1 DFQATT, CDR2 SNEGSKA (reference sequence). Germline trimming cut 1 base from V and 4 bases from J; bases unmatched to any gene: 15. The CDR3 covers 17 residues.

Concerning this clonotype itself: One junction end does not reproduce the germline sequence, and a read error may be involved. CDR3 residues: CASSLLPGSGELFF. The CDR3, as DNA: TGTGCTAGCAGCTTACTGCCAGGCTCCGGGGAGCTGTTTTTT. This sequence joins TRBV7-7 and TRBJ2-2; no clear D. CDR3 length equals 14 residues. Germline assignment: CDR1 SSHAT and CDR2 FNYEAQ (reference sequence).

This clonotype has a single count. The chain links TRBV19 to TRBJ2-1; 9 bases align to TRBD2. Germline V gene data show CDR1 as LNHDA and CDR2 as SQIVND (reference sequence). V trimming: 5 bases; J trimming: 4 bases; junction bases outside the gene matches: 9. This CDR3 contains 16 residues. The CDR3 DNA reads TGTGCCAGTAGTTTTGGGGCGGGAGGGCCTTACAATGAGCAGTTCTTC. It codes for CASSFGAGGPYNEQFF.

This clonotype was observed a few times. This chain connects TRBV6-5 to TRBJ2-7, with D perhaps matching TRBD1 (6 bases). Between the trimmed V and J ends, which lost 0 bases and 3 bases, there was a span of 9 bases. The CDR3 sequence is 14 residues long. Per the germline V gene, CDR1 is MNHEY and CDR2 is SVGAGI. The CDR3 reads CASSYSQGNYEQYF. The CDR3 DNA sequence: TGTGCCAGCAGTTACTCACAGGGAAACTACGAGCAGTACTTC.

This clonotype was seen once. The V gene is TRBV5-6, the J gene TRBJ2-1; 7 bases match TRBD1. Germline V CDR1 and CDR2: SGHDT, YYEEEE. J lost 5 bases, V lost 1 base, and 6 bases had no gene match. The CDR3 totals 15 residues. The CDR3 sequence is CASSLRRRGNNEQFF. In DNA form, the CDR3 reads TGTGCCAGCAGCTTGCGACGCAGGGGGAACAATGAGCAGTTCTTC.

This chain connects TRBV20-1 to TRBJ1-1; TRBD1 is a possible D gene (5 bases). Germline V lookup: CDR1 DFQATT, CDR2 SNEGSKA (reference sequence). This CDR3 comprises 14 residues. Deletions cut 5 bases from V and 0 bases from J, with 13 bases between. The CDR3 protein is CSASATDMNTEAFF. Written as DNA, the CDR3 is TGCAGTGCTTCCGCGACGGACATGAACACTGAAGCTTTCTTT.

This clonotype has a handful of counts. The CDR3, as DNA: TGTGCCAGCAGCTATGGACAGGGAGACAATCAGCCCCAGCATTTT. Encoded protein: CASSYGQGDNQPQHF. This chain joins TRBV6-5 and TRBJ1-5, with 8 bases aligning to TRBD1. Per germline, CDR1 MNHEY and CDR2 SVGAGI. The CDR3 contains 15 residues. V gave up 6 bases and J gave up 3 bases; unmatched junction bases: 7.

V usage is TRBV27 and J usage is TRBJ2-7; D is possibly TRBD1 (5 bases). The V gene lost 4 bases and the J gene lost 3 bases, with 13 bases spanning the gap. The CDR3 sequence is 14 residues long. Germline V gene data show CDR1 as MNHEY and CDR2 as SMNVEV (reference sequence). CDR3 nucleotides: TGTGCCAGCAGTTCAGTGGACACGAGCTACGAGCAGTACTTC. Translation: CASSSVDTSYEQYF.

This chain connects TRBV5-4 to TRBJ2-5, with D perhaps matching TRBD1 or TRBD2 (5 bases each). V dropped 1 base and J dropped 9 bases, with 13 bases sitting between them. This CDR3 is 13 amino acids long. The V gene's germline CDR1 is SGHNT and CDR2 YYREEE (reference sequence). The CDR3 loop is CASSLIGARAQYF. The CDR3 DNA sequence: TGTGCCAGCAGCTTGATCGGGGCAAGGGCCCAGTACTTC.